Shown below are 23 T cell receptor beta chains from a single sample sequenced in a study of T cell responses to AZD1222 COVID-19 vaccine. Measured with immunoSEQ multiplex PCR; TCRdb has only the in-frame clones, and not every one. This repertoire shows approximately 180,000 clones, around 89% found once; its top ten account for about 4.3%. The input for sequencing was peripheral blood, taken 28 days after the second dose of the MenACWY control vaccine. All receptors derive from an adult who received the MenACWY meningococcal vaccine as a control.

The V and J genes are TRBV9 and TRBJ2-1, with D tentatively TRBD1 or TRBD2 (5 bases each). With 4 bases removed from V and 11 bases from J, the gap between germline ends came to 16 bases. This CDR3 has 13 amino acids. Germline V CDR1 and CDR2: SGDLS, YYNGEE. The CDR3 loop reads CASSTPDGTKQFF. Written as DNA, the CDR3 is TGTGCCAGCAGCACCCCCGACGGGACCAAGCAGTTCTTC.

The V call is TRBV5-1, the J call TRBJ1-1; TRBD1 agrees at 9 bases. Germline V lookup: CDR1 SGHRS, CDR2 YFSETQ. The CDR3 consists of 13 residues. V gave up 5 bases and J gave up 10 bases; unmatched junction bases: 9. The CDR3 DNA reads as TGCGCCAGCAGTTTAACAGGGGGCGAACCAGCTTTCTTT. It yields the protein CASSLTGGEPAFF.

This clone has only one observation. The rearrangement uses TRBV29-1 and TRBJ2-7; 13 bases are shared with TRBD2. V shed 5 bases, J shed 0 bases, and the junction held 1 base outside the gene matches. From germline, CDR1 is SQVTM and CDR2 ANQGSEA. CDR3 length: 14 residues. The CDR3 DNA reads as TGCAGCGTTCGACTAGCGGGAGGCTCCTACGAGCAGTACTTC. Amino acid sequence: CSVRLAGGSYEQYF.

V usage is TRBV27 and J usage is TRBJ2-7; possibly TRBD1 or TRBD2 for D (5 bases each). CDR3 length: 15 residues. Germline values: CDR1 MNHEY, CDR2 SMNVEV (reference sequence). Trimming shortened V by 3 bases and J by 5 bases, and 17 bases separated the two germline ends. The CDR3 loop is CASSFPGTLMHEQYF. The CDR3 bases are TGTGCCAGCAGTTTCCCTGGGACGCTCATGCACGAGCAGTACTTC.

The rearrangement links TRBV27 to TRBJ1-5, with 9 bases aligning to TRBD1. Germline loops: CDR1 MNHEY, CDR2 SMNVEV (reference sequence). The CDR3 has 16 residues. Trimming took 5 bases from V and 6 from J; bases not matched to a gene: 11. The CDR3 bases are TGTGCCAGCAGTCCACGTGACAGGGGGTCTTTTCAGCCCCAGCATTTT. Translated, it gives CASSPRDRGSFQPQHF.

This rearrangement joins TRBV19 to TRBJ2-3; 11 nucleotides match TRBD2. CDR3 length: 16 residues. J gave up 3 bases and V 4 bases, and 6 bases lay outside the gene matches. Germline CDR1 LNHDA, CDR2 SQIVND (reference sequence). CDR3 DNA sequence: TGTGCCAGTAGTAGGTTCCCTAGCGGGAGGACAGATACGCAGTATTTT. It specifies CASSRFPSGRTDTQYF.

The J gene is TRBJ2-1, the V gene TRBV7-9; 9 bases agree with TRBD2. CDR1 SEHNR and CDR2 FQNEAQ come from the germline V gene (reference sequence). V trimming: 0 bases; J trimming: 7 bases; junction bases outside the gene matches: 10. CDR3 length equals 17 residues. The CDR3 loop reads CASSLAQGLARGNEQFF. The CDR3, as DNA: TGTGCCAGCAGCTTAGCGCAGGGACTAGCCAGGGGGAATGAGCAGTTCTTC.

The chain combines TRBV5-1 with TRBJ1-2, with 7 bases fitting TRBD1. V lost 6 bases and J lost 6; bases outside the gene matches: 14. The germline gives CDR1 SGHRS, CDR2 YFSETQ. CDR3 size: 15 residues. The chain's CDR3 is CASTVGIQGSNGYTF. The CDR3 coding sequence is TGCGCCAGCACCGTAGGGATACAGGGGTCTAATGGCTACACCTTC.

The chain links TRBV10-1 to TRBJ2-2; the D call may be TRBD1 or TRBD2 (5 bases each). CDR1 WNHNN and CDR2 SYGVQD come from the germline V gene (reference sequence). Trimming removed 0 bases at V and 5 bases at J, with 10 bases between. This CDR3 has 15 residues. The DNA of the CDR3 is TGCGCCAGCAGTGAGTCGAGGGGAATGACCGGGGAGCTGTTTTTT. Protein sequence: CASSESRGMTGELFF.

The V gene is TRBV28, the J gene TRBJ1-6; D uncertain. Germline-derived CDR1 and CDR2 are MDHEN and SYDVKM. V lost 6 bases and J 4 bases, leaving 19 bases between the germline ends. The CDR3 sequence is 17 residues long. CDR3 nucleotides: TGTGCCAGCAGATCTGGGGAGGCAGCCTTTTATAATTCACCCCTCCACTTT. Amino acids: CASRSGEAAFYNSPLHF.

This chain uses TRBV7-2 with TRBJ2-7; TRBD2 aligns across 9 bases. Looked up from germline, CDR1 is SGHTA and CDR2 is FQGNSA. V lost 5 bases to trimming and J lost 2 bases; unmatched junction nucleotides: 7. There are 15 residues in the CDR3. DNA for the CDR3: TGTGCCAGCAGCGCGACTAGCGGACTTGCCTACGAGCAGTACTTC. As protein: CASSATSGLAYEQYF.

This clone was detected only once. The rearrangement uses TRBV2 and TRBJ1-5; the D is unclear. The germline CDR1 and CDR2 sequences are SNHLY and FYNNEI. CDR3 size: 14 residues. V lost 4 bases and J 1 base, leaving 8 bases between the germline ends. The CDR3 nucleotides read TGTGCCAGCAGTGGGAGCTCGAGCAATCAGCCCCAGCATTTT. The encoded protein is CASSGSSSNQPQHF.

The rearrangement joins TRBV27 to TRBJ1-2, with D perhaps TRBD1 (5 bases). The CDR3 runs to 14 residues. Trimming pared 9 bases from V and 6 bases from J, leaving 20 bases between. The V gene's germline CDR1 is MNHEY and CDR2 SMNVEV (reference sequence). CDR3 coding DNA: TGTGCCAGTGGGGGAACCACAGGCTACCATGGCTACACCTTC. Residues: CASGGTTGYHGYTF.

The chain uses TRBV3-1 (or the pseudogene TRBV3-2) and TRBJ1-5; D is perhaps TRBD1 (6 bases). The germline CDR1 and CDR2 sequences are LGHDT and YNNKEL (reference sequence). The CDR3 sequence is 15 residues long. V lost 0 bases and J 9 bases, leaving 15 bases between the germline ends. In DNA, the CDR3 is TGTGCCAGCAGCCAAGACAGGGGTGCTACTCCGCCCCAGCATTTT. The encoded protein is CASSQDRGATPPQHF.

Details on this clone: At one end the junction does not follow the germline gene, possibly because of a read error. The chain has TRBV9 and TRBJ1-2; possibly TRBD1 for D (5 bases). The CDR3 is 10 amino acids. Germline V CDR1 and CDR2: SGDLS, YYNGEE. This chain's CDR3 is CASSGGTLAF. The CDR3 coding sequence is TGTGCCAGCAGCGGGGGGACTCTGGCCTTC.

This chain joins TRBV4-3 and TRBJ1-2; D is perhaps TRBD1 (5 bases). The V end was cut by 0 bases, the J end by 4 bases, with 12 bases between. The CDR3 length is 15 residues. The germline gives CDR1 LGHNA, CDR2 YSLEER. The CDR3 spells CASSQDQGTGYGYTF. The DNA of the CDR3 is TGCGCCAGCAGCCAAGACCAGGGCACAGGCTATGGCTACACCTTC.

This clone was found once. V usage is TRBV28 and J usage is TRBJ2-7, with D maybe TRBD1 (6 bases). The CDR3 runs to 15 residues. V was pared by 5 bases and J by 1 base, with 15 bases between. Germline V CDR1 and CDR2: MDHEN, SYDVKM. The CDR3 spells CASSTPAGASYEQYF. DNA for the CDR3: TGTGCCAGCAGTACCCCCGCAGGGGCGTCCTACGAGCAGTACTTC.

The count of this clone is one. This chain uses TRBV28 with TRBJ2-7; 12 bases fit TRBD2. V dropped 6 bases and J dropped 3; count of bases not matched to a gene: 9. The CDR3 is 16 amino acids. The germline V gene encodes CDR1 MDHEN and CDR2 SYDVKM. The CDR3 DNA reads TGTGCCAGCAGAGCTAGCGGGAGGGCCGACATCTACGAGCAGTACTTC. Amino acids: CASRASGRADIYEQYF.

V and J are TRBV9 and TRBJ2-5, with TRBD1 identical over 10 bases. J gave up 5 bases and V 3 bases, and 10 bases lay outside the gene matches. Germline CDR1 SGDLS, CDR2 YYNGEE. The CDR3 totals 16 residues. CDR3 bases: TGTGCCAGCAGCGACTCCGGGACAGGGGTTGGGGAGACCCAGTACTTC. Translation gives CASSDSGTGVGETQYF. Full variable domain (remainder filled in from reference TRBV9 and TRBJ2-5): DSGVTQTPKHLITATGQRVTLRCSPRSGDLSVYWYQQSLDQGLQFLIQYYNGEERAKGNILERFSAQQFPDLHSELNLSSLELGDSALYFCASSDSGTGVGETQYFGPGTRLLVL.

This clone appeared once. The chain has TRBV28 and TRBJ2-7; 8 positions match TRBD1. The CDR3 has 13 amino acids. Germline CDR1 is MDHEN and CDR2 is SYDVKM. Here the CDR3 reads CATRAGGASEQYF. The CDR3, as DNA: TGTGCAACGAGGGCAGGGGGCGCATCAGAGCAGTACTTC.

V is TRBV30 and J is TRBJ2-7, with D tentatively TRBD2 (5 bases). Germline CDR1 is GTSNPN and CDR2 is SVGIG (reference sequence). V gave up 3 bases and J gave up 2 bases, with 11 bases separating them. This CDR3 spans 13 amino acids. This chain's CDR3 is CAWSPGEPYEQYF. The CDR3 DNA is TGTGCCTGGAGCCCCGGGGAACCCTACGAGCAGTACTTC.

The V gene is TRBV4-1, the J gene TRBJ2-7, with 11 positions matching TRBD2. The junction had 6 bases not matched to a gene; V was cut back by 2 bases and J by 3 bases. Looked up from germline, CDR1 is MGHRA and CDR2 is YSYEKL. CDR3 length: 16 residues. CDR3 sequence reads: CASSQQLAGGSYEQYF. The CDR3 DNA follows: TGCGCCAGCAGCCAACAATTAGCGGGAGGGAGCTACGAGCAGTACTTC.

This chain connects TRBV10-3 to TRBJ1-2; 8 bases map to TRBD1. This CDR3 has 15 amino acids. Germline V gives CDR1 ENHRY, CDR2 SYGVKD. Germline trimming cut 6 bases from V and 4 bases from J; bases unmatched to any gene: 10. In nucleotides, the CDR3 is TGTGCCATCAGGATCCACAGGGGGTTAACCTATGGCTACACCTTC. It specifies CAIRIHRGLTYGYTF.